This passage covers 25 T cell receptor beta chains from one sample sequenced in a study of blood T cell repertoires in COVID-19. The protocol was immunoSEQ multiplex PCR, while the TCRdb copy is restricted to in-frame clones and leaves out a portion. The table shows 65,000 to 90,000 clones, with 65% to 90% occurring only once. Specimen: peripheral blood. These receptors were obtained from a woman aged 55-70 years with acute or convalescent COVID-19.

This CDR3 is CASSPPASRVTEAFF. The CDR3 bases are TGTGCCAGCAGCCCCCCGGCCAGCAGGGTCACTGAAGCTTTCTTT. V is TRBV3-1 (or the pseudogene TRBV3-2) and J is TRBJ1-1; a possible D gene is TRBD1 (5 bases). V was pared by 4 bases and J by 4 bases, with 16 bases between. This CDR3 comprises 15 residues. Germline-derived CDR1 and CDR2 are LGHDT and YNNKEL (reference sequence).

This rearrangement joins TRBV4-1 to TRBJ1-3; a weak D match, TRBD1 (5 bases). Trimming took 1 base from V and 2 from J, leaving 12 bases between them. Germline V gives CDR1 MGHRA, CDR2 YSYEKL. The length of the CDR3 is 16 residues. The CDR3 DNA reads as TGCGCCAGCAGCCAAGTAACTCCGGGGGCTGGAAACACCATATATTTT. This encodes CASSQVTPGAGNTIYF.

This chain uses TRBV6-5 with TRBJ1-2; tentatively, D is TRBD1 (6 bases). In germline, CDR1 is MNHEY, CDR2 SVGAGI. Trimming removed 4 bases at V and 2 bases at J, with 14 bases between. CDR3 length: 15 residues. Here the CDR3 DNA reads TGTGCCAGCAGTTCGGGGGGGGCGCAAAACTATGGCTACACCTTC. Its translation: CASSSGGAQNYGYTF.

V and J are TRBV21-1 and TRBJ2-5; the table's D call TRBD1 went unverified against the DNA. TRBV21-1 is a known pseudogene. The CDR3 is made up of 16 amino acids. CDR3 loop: CASSKEETAFGETQYF. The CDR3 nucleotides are TGTGCCAGCAGCAAAGAGGAGACAGCCTTCGGGGAGACCCAGTACTTC.

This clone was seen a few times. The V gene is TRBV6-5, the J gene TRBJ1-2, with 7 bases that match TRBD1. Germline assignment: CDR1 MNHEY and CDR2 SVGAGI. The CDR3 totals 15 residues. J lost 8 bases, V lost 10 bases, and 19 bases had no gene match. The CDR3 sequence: CATNPRDSSPEGYTF. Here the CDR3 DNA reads TGTGCCACCAACCCCCGGGACAGCTCACCGGAGGGCTACACCTTC.

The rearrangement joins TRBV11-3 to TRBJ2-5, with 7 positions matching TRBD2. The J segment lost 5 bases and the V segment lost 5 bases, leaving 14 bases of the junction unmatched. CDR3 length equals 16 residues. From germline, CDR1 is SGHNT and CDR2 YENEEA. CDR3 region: CASSRGDPASWETQYF. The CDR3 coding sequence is TGTGCCAGCAGCCGGGGGGACCCAGCGAGTTGGGAGACCCAGTACTTC.

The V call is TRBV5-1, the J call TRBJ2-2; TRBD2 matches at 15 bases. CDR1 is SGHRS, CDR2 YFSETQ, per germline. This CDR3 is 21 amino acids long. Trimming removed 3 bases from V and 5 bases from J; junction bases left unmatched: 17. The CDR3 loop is CASSSGQGGLAGGPGTGELFF. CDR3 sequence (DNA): TGCGCCAGCAGCTCCGGACAGGGAGGACTAGCGGGGGGGCCGGGAACCGGGGAGCTGTTTTTT.

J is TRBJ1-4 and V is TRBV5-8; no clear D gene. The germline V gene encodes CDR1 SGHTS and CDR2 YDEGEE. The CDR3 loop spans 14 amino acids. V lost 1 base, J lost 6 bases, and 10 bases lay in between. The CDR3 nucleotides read TGTGCCAGCAGCTTGTTCTTCGGGGATGAAAAACTGTTTTTT. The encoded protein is CASSLFFGDEKLFF.

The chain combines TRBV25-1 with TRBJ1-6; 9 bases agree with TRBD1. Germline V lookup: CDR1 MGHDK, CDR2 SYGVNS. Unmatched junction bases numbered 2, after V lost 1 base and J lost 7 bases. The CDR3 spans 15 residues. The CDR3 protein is CASSESTGGNSPLHF. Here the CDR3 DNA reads TGTGCCAGCAGTGAATCGACAGGGGGAAATTCACCCCTCCACTTT.

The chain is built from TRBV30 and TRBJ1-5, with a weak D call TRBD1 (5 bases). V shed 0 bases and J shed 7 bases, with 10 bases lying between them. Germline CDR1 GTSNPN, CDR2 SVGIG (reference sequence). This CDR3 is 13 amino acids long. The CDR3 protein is CAWSVQEGQPQHF. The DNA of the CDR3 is TGTGCCTGGAGTGTACAGGAGGGGCAGCCCCAGCATTTT.

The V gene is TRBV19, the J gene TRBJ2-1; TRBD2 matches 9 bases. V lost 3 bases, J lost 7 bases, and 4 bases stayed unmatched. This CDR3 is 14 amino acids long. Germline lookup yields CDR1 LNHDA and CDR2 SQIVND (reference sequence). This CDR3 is CASSMAGGPNEQFF. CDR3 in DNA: TGTGCCAGTAGTATGGCGGGGGGGCCGAATGAGCAGTTCTTC.

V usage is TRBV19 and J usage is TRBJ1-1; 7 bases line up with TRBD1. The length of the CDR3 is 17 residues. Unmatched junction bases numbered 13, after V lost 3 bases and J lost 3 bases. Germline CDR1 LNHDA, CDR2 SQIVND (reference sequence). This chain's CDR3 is CASSIRGTEGADTEAFF. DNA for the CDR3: TGTGCCAGTAGTATTAGAGGCACGGAGGGGGCGGACACTGAAGCTTTCTTT.

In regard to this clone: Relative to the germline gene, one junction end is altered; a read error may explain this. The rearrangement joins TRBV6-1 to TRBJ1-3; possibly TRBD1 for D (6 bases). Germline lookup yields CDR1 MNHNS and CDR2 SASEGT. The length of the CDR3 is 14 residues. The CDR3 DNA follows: TGTGCCAGCAGCGAAGGGGGGGTACGAAACACCATATATTTT. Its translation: CASSEGGVRNTIYF.

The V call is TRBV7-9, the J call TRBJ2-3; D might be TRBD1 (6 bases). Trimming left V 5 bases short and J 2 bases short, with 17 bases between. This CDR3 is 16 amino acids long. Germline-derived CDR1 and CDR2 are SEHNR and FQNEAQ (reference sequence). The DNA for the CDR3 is TGTGCCAGCAGCCCCCCCGGGGCAGGGGACACAGATACGCAGTATTTT. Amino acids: CASSPPGAGDTDTQYF.

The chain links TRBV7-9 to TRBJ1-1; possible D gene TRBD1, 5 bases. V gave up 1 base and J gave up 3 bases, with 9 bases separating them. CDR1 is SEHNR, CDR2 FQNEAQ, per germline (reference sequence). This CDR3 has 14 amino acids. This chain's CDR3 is CASSLDGRDTEAFF. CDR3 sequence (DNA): TGTGCCAGCAGCTTAGATGGCAGGGACACTGAAGCTTTCTTT.

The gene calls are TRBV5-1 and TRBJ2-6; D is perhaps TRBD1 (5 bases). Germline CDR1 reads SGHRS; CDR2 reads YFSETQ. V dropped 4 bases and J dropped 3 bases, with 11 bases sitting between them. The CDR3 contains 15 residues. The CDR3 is CASSPGHNGANVLTF. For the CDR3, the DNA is TGCGCCAGCAGCCCCGGACATAATGGGGCCAACGTCCTGACTTTC.

The CDR3 nucleotides are TGTGCCAGCAGCCCGAGGACAGGGGAAGCGGTGGCCGGGGAGCTGTTTTTT. Protein product: CASSPRTGEAVAGELFF. The gene calls are TRBV4-2 and TRBJ2-2, with TRBD1 matching 9 bases. CDR3 length equals 17 residues. Per germline, CDR1 LGHNA and CDR2 YNFKEQ. The junction had 12 bases not matched to a gene; V was cut back by 4 bases and J by 6 bases.

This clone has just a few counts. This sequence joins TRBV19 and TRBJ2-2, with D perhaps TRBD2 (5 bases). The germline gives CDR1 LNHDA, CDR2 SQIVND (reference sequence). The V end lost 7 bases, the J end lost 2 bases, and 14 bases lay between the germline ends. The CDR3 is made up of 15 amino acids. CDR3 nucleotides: TGTGCCAGTAACCCACGGACGGGAAACACCGGGGAGCTGTTTTTT. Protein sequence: CASNPRTGNTGELFF.

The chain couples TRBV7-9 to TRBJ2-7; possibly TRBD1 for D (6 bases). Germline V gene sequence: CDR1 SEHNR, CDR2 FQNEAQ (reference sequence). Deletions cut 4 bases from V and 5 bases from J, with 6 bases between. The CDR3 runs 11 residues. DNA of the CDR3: TGTGCCAGCAGCTCAGGGGACGAGCAGTACTTC. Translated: CASSSGDEQYF. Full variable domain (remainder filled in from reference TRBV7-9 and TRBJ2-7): DTGVSQNPRHKITKRGQNVTFRCDPISEHNRLYWYRQTLGQGPEFLTYFQNEAQLEKSRLLSDRFSAERPKGSFSTLEIQRTEQGDSAMYLCASSSGDEQYFGPGTRLTVT.

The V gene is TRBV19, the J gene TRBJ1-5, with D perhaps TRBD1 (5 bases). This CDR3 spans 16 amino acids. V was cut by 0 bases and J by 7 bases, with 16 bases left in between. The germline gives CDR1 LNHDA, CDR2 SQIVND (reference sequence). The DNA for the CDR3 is TGTGCCAGTAGTATAGATTCGTCCAGGGTCGGGCAGCCCCAGCATTTT. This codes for CASSIDSSRVGQPQHF.

The CDR3 is CASSRANTEAFF. CDR3 nucleotide sequence: TGTGCCAGCTCCCGAGCGAACACTGAAGCTTTCTTT. The chain couples TRBV7-2 to TRBJ1-1; D is unclear. V lost 8 bases and J 1 base, leaving 8 bases between the germline ends. Germline values: CDR1 SGHTA, CDR2 FQGNSA. The CDR3 covers 12 residues.

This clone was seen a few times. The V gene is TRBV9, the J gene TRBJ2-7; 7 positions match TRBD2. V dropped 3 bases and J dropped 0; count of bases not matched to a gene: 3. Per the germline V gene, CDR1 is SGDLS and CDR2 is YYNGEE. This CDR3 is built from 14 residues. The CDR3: CASSETGGSYEQYF. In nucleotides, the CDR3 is TGTGCCAGCAGCGAAACGGGGGGCTCCTACGAGCAGTACTTC. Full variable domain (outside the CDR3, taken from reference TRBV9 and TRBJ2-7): DSGVTQTPKHLITATGQRVTLRCSPRSGDLSVYWYQQSLDQGLQFLIQYYNGEERAKGNILERFSAQQFPDLHSELNLSSLELGDSALYFCASSETGGSYEQYFGPGTRLTVT.

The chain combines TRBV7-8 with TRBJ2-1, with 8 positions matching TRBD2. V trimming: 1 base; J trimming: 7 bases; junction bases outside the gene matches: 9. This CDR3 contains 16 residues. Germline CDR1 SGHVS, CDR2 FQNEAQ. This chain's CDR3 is CASSLVAGGPWNEQFF. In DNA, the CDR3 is TGTGCCAGCAGCTTAGTTGCGGGGGGCCCCTGGAATGAGCAGTTCTTC.

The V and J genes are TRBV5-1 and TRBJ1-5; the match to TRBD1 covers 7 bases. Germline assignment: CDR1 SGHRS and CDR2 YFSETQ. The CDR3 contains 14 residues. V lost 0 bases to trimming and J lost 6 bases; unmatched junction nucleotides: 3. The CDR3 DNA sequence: TGCGCCAGCAGCTTGGTGGCAGGGGGTCAGCCCCAGCATTTT. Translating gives CASSLVAGGQPQHF.

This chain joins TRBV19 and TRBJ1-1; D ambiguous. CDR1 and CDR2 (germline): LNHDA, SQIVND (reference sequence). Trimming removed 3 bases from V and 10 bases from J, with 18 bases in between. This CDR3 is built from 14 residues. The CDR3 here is CASSIEGRGKGAFF. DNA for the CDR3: TGTGCCAGTAGTATTGAAGGGAGAGGGAAAGGAGCTTTCTTT. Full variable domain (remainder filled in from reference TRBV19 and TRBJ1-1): DGGITQSPKYLFRKEGQNVTLSCEQNLNHDAMYWYRQDPGQGLRLIYYSQIVNDFQKGDIAEGYSVSREKKESFPLTVTSAQKNPTAFYLCASSIEGRGKGAFFGQGTRLTVV.